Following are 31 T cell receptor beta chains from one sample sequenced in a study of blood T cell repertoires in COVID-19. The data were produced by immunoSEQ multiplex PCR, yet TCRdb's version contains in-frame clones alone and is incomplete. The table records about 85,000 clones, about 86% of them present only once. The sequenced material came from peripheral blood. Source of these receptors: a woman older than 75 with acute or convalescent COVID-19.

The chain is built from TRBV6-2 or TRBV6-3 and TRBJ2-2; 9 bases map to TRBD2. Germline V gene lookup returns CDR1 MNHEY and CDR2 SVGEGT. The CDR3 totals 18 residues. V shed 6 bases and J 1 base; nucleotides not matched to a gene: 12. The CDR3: CASSPGSGGLLNTGELFF. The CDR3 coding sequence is TGTGCCAGCAGCCCCGGGAGCGGGGGGCTCCTGAACACCGGGGAGCTGTTTTTT.

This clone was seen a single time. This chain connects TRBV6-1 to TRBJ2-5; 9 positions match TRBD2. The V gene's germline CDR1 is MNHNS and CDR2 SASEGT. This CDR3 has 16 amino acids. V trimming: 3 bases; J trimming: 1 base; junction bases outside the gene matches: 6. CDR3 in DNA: TGTGCCAGCAGTGACCTCGGCGGGGGGGCCCAAGAGACCCAGTACTTC. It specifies CASSDLGGGAQETQYF.

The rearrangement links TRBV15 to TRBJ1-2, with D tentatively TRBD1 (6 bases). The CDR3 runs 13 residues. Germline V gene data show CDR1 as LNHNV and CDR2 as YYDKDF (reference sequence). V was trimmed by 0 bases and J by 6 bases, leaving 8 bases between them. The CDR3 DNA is TGTGCCACCAGCAGAGACGACAGGAATGGCTACACCTTC. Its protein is CATSRDDRNGYTF.

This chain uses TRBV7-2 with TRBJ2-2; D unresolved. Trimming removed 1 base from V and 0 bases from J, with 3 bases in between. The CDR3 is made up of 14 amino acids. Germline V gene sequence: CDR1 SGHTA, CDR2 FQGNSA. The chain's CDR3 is CASSLEPNTGELFF. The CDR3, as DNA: TGTGCCAGCAGCTTAGAGCCGAACACCGGGGAGCTGTTTTTT.

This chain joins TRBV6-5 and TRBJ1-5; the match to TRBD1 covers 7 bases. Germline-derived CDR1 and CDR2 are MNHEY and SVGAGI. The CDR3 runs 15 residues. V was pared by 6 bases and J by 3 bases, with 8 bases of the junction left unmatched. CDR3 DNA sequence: TGTGCCAGCAGCCTAGCGGGACAGTCCAATCAGCCCCAGCATTTT. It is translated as CASSLAGQSNQPQHF.

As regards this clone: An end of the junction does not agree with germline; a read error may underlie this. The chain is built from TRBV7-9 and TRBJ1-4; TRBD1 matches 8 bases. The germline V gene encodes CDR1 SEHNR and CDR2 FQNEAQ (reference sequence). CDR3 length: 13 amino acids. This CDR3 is CASSLAPDRAVVF. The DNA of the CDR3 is TGTGCCAGCAGCTTAGCTCCGGACAGGGCGGTGGTTTTT.

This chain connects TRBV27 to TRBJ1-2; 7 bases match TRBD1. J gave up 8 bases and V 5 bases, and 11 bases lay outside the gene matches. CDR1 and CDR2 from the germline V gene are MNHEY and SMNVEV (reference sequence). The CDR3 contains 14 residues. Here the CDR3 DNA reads TGTGCCAGCAGTGAAAGGGGGCTCTTACACGGCTACACCTTC. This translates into CASSERGLLHGYTF.

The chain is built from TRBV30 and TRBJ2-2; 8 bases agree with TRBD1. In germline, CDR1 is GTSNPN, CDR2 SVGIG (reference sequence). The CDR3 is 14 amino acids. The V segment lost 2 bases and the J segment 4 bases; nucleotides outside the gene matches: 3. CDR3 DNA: TGTGCCTGGAGTCGGACAGGGAGCACCGGGGAGCTGTTTTTT. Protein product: CAWSRTGSTGELFF.

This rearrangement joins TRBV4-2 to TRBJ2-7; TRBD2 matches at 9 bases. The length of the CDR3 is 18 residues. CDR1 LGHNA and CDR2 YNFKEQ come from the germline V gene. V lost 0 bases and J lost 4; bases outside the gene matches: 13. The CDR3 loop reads CASSQEKASGTRGYEQYF. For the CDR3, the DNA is TGTGCCAGCAGCCAAGAGAAAGCTAGCGGGACCCGAGGGTACGAGCAGTACTTC.

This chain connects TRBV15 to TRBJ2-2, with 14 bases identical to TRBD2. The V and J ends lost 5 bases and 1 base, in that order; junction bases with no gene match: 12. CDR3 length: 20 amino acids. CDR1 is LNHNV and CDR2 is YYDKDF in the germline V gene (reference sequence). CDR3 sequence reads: CATSVPPPGLAGVNTGELFF. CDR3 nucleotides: TGTGCCACCAGCGTTCCTCCACCGGGACTAGCGGGGGTGAACACCGGGGAGCTGTTTTTT.

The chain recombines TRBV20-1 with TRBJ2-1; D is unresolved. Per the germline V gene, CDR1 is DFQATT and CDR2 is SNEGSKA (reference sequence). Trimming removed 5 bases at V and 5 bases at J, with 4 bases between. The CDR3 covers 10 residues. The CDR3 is CSAAHNEQFF. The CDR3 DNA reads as TGCAGTGCTGCGCACAATGAGCAGTTCTTC.

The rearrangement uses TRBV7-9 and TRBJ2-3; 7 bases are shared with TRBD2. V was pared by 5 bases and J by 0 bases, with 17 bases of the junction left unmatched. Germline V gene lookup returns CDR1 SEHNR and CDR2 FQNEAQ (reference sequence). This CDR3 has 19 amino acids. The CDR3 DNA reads TGTGCCAGCAGCCGTAGGTCTGGGGCAGCGGGGAAGAGCACAGATACGCAGTATTTT. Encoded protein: CASSRRSGAAGKSTDTQYF.

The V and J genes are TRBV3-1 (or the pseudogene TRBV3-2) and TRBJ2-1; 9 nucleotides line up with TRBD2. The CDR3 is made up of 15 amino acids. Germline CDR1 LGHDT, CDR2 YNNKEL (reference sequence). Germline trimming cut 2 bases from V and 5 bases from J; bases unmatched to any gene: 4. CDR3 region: CASSQLAGTHNEQFF. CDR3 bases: TGTGCCAGCAGCCAACTAGCGGGGACTCACAATGAGCAGTTCTTC.

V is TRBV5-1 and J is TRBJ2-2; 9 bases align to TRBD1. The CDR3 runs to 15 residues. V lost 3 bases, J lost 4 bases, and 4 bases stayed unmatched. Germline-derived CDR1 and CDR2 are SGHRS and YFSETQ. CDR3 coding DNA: TGCGCCAGCAGCTCGGGACAGGGAAGCACCGGGGAGCTGTTTTTT. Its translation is CASSSGQGSTGELFF.

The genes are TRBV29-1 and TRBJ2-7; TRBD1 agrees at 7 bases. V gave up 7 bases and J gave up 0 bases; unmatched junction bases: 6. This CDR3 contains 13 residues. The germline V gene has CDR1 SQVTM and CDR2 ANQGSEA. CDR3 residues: CSGTRQGSYEQYF. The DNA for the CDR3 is TGCAGCGGCACGAGACAGGGCTCCTACGAGCAGTACTTC.

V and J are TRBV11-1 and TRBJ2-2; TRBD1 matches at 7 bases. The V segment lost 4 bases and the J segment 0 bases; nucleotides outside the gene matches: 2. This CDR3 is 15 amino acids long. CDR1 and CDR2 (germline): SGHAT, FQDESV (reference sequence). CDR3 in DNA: TGTGCCAGCAGCTGGGACAGAACGAACACCGGGGAGCTGTTTTTT. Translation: CASSWDRTNTGELFF.

DNA of the CDR3: TGTGCCAGCAGCTTGGCAGGGGGTCGTGGTGAAGCTTTCTTT. Its translation: CASSLAGGRGEAFF. The rearrangement uses TRBV5-6 and TRBJ1-1; 7 bases are a match to TRBD1. CDR3 length equals 14 residues. V was clipped by 0 bases and J by 7 bases; unmatched bases: 6. The germline CDR1 and CDR2 sequences are SGHDT and YYEEEE. Full variable domain (outside the CDR3, taken from reference TRBV5-6 and TRBJ1-1): DAGVTQSPTHLIKTRGQQVTLRCSPKSGHDTVSWYQQALGQGPQFIFQYYEEEERQRGNFPDRFSGHQFPNYSSELNVNALLLGDSALYLCASSLAGGRGEAFFGQGTRLTVV.

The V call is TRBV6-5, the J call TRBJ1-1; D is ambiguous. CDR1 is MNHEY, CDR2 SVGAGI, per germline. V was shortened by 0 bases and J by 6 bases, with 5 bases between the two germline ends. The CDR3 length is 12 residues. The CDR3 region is CASSYSNSEAFF. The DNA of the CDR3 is TGTGCCAGCAGTTACTCCAACTCTGAAGCTTTCTTT.

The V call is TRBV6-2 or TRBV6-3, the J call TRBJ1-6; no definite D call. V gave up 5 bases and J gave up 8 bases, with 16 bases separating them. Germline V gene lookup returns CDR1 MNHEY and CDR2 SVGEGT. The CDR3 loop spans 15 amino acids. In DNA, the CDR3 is TGTGCCAGCAGTCCCGCAGGAGGTGGCTATTCACCCCTCCACTTT. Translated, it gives CASSPAGGGYSPLHF.

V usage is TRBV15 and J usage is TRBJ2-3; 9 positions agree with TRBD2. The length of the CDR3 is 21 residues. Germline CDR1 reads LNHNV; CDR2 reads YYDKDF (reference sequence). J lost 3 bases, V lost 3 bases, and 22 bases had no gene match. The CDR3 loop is CATSRPPGLAGNPVTTDTQYF. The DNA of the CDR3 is TGTGCCACCAGCAGGCCCCCCGGGCTAGCGGGAAACCCAGTCACGACAGATACGCAGTATTTT.

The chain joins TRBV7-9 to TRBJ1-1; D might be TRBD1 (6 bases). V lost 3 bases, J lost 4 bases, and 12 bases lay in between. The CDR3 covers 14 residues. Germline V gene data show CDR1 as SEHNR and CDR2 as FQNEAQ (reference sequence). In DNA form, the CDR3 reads TGTGCCAGCAGCTTGGGGGGCGGGGGCACTGAAGCTTTCTTT. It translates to CASSLGGGGTEAFF.

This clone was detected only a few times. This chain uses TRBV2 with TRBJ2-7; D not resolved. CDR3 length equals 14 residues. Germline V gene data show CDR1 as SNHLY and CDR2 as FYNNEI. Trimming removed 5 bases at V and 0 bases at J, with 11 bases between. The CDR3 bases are TGTGCCAGCAGTAGCGACGAAAGCTCCTACGAGCAGTACTTC. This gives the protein CASSSDESSYEQYF.

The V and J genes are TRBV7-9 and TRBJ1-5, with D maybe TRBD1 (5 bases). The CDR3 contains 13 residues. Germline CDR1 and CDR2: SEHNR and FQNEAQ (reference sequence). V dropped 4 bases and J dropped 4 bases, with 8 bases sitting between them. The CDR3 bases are TGTGCCAGCAGCTCCGACAGAAATCAGCCCCAGCATTTT. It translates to CASSSDRNQPQHF.

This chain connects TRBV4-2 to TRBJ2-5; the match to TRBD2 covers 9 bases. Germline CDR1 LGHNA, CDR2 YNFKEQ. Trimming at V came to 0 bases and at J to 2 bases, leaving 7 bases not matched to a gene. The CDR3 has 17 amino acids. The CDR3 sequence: CASSQESRLAGQETQYF. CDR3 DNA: TGTGCCAGCAGCCAAGAAAGCCGGCTAGCGGGGCAAGAGACCCAGTACTTC.

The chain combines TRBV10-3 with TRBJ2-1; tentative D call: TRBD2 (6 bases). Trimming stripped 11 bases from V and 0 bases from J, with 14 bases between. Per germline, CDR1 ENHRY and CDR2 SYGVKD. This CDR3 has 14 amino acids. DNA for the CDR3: TGTGCCTCGGGACTGTCCAGCTCCTACAATGAGCAGTTCTTC. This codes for CASGLSSSYNEQFF.

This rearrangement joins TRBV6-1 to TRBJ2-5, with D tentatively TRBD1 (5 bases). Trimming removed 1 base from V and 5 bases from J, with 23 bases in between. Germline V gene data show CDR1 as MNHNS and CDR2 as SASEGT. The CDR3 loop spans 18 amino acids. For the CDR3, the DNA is TGTGCCAGCAGTGAAGAGGGCTGGGGCGTGGCCTCTTTGGAGACCCAGTACTTC. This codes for CASSEEGWGVASLETQYF.

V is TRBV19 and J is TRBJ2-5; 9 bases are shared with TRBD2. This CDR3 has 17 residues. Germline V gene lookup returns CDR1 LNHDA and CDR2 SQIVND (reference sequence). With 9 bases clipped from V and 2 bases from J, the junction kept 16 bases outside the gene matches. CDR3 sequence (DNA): TGTGCCAGCCAAGAAAGGCGGCTAGCGGGGAGGCAAGAGACCCAGTACTTC. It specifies CASQERRLAGRQETQYF.

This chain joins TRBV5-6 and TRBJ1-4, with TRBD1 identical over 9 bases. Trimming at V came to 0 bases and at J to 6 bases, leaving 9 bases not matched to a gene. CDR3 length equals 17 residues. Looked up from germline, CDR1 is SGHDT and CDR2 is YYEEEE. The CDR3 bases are TGTGCCAGCAGCTTGGTTGGGCCGGGACAGGGCGATGAAAAACTGTTTTTT. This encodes CASSLVGPGQGDEKLFF.

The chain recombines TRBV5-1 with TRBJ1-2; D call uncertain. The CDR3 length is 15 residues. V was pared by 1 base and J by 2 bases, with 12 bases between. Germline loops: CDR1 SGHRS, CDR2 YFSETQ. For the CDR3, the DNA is TGCGCCAGCAGCTTGAGCAAAGAGAGAAACTATGGCTACACCTTC. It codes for CASSLSKERNYGYTF.

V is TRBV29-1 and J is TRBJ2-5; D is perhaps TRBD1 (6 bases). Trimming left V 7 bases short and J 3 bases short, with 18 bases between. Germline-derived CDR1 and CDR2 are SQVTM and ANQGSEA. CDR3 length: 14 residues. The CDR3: CSAGDIPREETQYF. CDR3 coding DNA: TGCAGCGCCGGGGACATCCCCAGAGAAGAGACCCAGTACTTC.

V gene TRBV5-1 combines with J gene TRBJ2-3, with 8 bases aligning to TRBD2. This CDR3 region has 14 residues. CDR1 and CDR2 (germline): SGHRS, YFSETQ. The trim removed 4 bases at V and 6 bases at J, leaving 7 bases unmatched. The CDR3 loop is CASSKPGLGDTQYF. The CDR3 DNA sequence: TGCGCCAGCAGCAAGCCGGGACTAGGGGATACGCAGTATTTT.